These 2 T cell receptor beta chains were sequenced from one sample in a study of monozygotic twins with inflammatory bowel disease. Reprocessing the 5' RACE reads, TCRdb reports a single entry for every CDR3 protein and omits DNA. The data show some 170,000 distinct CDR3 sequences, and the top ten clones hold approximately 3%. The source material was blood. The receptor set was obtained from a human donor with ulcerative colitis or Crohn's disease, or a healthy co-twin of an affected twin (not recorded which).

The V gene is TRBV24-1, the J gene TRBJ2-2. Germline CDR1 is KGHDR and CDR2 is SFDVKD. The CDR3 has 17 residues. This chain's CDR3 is CATSDLEPGRRAGELFF.

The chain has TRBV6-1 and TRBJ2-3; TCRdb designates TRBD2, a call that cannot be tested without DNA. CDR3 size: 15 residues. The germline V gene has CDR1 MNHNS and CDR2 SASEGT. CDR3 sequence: CASSEAHSPFVTQYF.